This T cell receptor beta chain originates from a study of shared clonotypes between healthy human individuals. The CDR3 is 15 residues long. Germline assignment: CDR1 SGDLS and CDR2 YYNGEE. The J segment lost 8 bases and the V segment lost 4 bases, leaving 10 bases of the junction unmatched. Sequencing was performed with immunoSEQ multiplex PCR; in TCRdb, only in-frame clones are kept and a portion is missing. The data contain roughly 2 million clones, roughly 95% of them seen just once; the ten biggest clones take up more than 0.1%. The TCR originated in a man between 18 and 29 years old in good health. The chain recombines TRBV9 with TRBJ2-1; 9 bases line up with TRBD1. The sample comprised naive CD4+ T cells sorted from blood. Subset here: CD45RA+ positively selected. The CDR3 DNA reads as TGTGCCAGCAGCCCCCTGCGGGACAGGGCCCATGAGCAGTTCTTC. Amino acids: CASSPLRDRAHEQFF.